Each of the 17 T cell receptor beta chains below was sequenced from the same sample in a study of blood T cell repertoires in COVID-19. Using immunoSEQ multiplex PCR, the repertoire was profiled, and TCRdb retains in-frame clones only, with some absent. The sample holds over 60,000 clones, 82% seen once. The sequenced material came from peripheral blood. The origin of the receptors is a human donor in a cohort sampled during active COVID-19.

The chain combines TRBV5-6 with TRBJ2-3; 12 bases fit TRBD2. Trimming cost V 4 bases and J 5 bases; bases outside gene matches: 2. CDR1 SGHDT and CDR2 YYEEEE come from the germline V gene. The CDR3 is 14 residues long. CDR3 sequence (DNA): TGTGCCAGCAGCCAACTAGCGGGGGGAGATACGCAGTATTTT. Encoded protein: CASSQLAGGDTQYF. Looking up the rest from reference TRBV5-6 and TRBJ2-3 gives the full variable domain: DAGVTQSPTHLIKTRGQQVTLRCSPKSGHDTVSWYQQALGQGPQFIFQYYEEEERQRGNFPDRFSGHQFPNYSSELNVNALLLGDSALYLCASSQLAGGDTQYFGPGTRLTVL.

The chain has TRBV4-2 and TRBJ2-7; 11 bases line up with TRBD2. This CDR3 is 19 amino acids long. The V and J ends lost 0 bases and 1 base, in that order; junction bases with no gene match: 11. Germline V gene lookup returns CDR1 LGHNA and CDR2 YNFKEQ. The chain's CDR3 is CASSQDGPFTSGGSYEQYF. Here the CDR3 DNA reads TGTGCCAGCAGCCAAGATGGGCCCTTCACTAGCGGGGGTTCCTACGAGCAGTACTTC.

The chain combines TRBV27 with TRBJ1-2; TRBD1 matches 7 bases. The germline gives CDR1 MNHEY, CDR2 SMNVEV (reference sequence). CDR3 length: 13 residues. Trimming removed 6 bases from V and 6 bases from J; junction bases left unmatched: 7. CDR3: CASRPTGTDGYTF. The CDR3 bases are TGTGCCAGCAGACCTACCGGGACAGATGGCTACACCTTC.

In this sample, this clone turned up a few times. The genes are TRBV6-5 and TRBJ2-5; no reliable D call. V lost 6 bases and J 7 bases, leaving 9 bases between the germline ends. Germline CDR1 and CDR2: MNHEY and SVGAGI. This CDR3 spans 11 amino acids. The CDR3 sequence is CASSRVGTQYF. The CDR3 bases are TGTGCCAGCAGCCGCGTTGGGACCCAGTACTTC.

This chain connects TRBV3-1 (or the pseudogene TRBV3-2) to TRBJ1-5; D uncertain. The CDR3 runs 14 residues. The ends were cut back, 2 bases at V and 3 bases at J, with 8 bases in the middle. Germline V gene lookup returns CDR1 LGHDT and CDR2 YNNKEL (reference sequence). CDR3 loop: CASSQRGFNQPQHF. In DNA, the CDR3 is TGTGCCAGCAGCCAACGGGGTTTCAATCAGCCCCAGCATTTT.

This chain joins TRBV4-3 and TRBJ2-1; no clear D. Germline V gene lookup returns CDR1 LGHNA and CDR2 YSLEER. This CDR3 has 15 residues. Deletions cut 0 bases from V and 3 bases from J, with 9 bases between. CDR3 nucleotide sequence: TGCGCCAGCAGCCAAGATTTTACAAGCTACAATGAGCAGTTCTTC. This translates into CASSQDFTSYNEQFF.

Concerning this clone itself: At one end, the junction sequence differs from germline, possibly due to a read error. This chain uses TRBV19 with TRBJ1-2; TRBD1 aligns across 7 bases. Germline values: CDR1 LNHDA, CDR2 SQIVND (reference sequence). The CDR3 spans 11 residues. The CDR3 loop reads CASSIRDRLIF. The CDR3 DNA sequence: TGTGCCAGTAGTATCCGGGACAGACTAATCTTC.

This clone came up a few times. This chain links TRBV3-1 (or the pseudogene TRBV3-2) with TRBJ2-7; D is ambiguous. The V gene lost 1 base and the J gene lost 10 bases, with 11 bases spanning the gap. Germline loops: CDR1 LGHDT, CDR2 YNNKEL (reference sequence). The length of the CDR3 is 12 residues. CDR3 amino acids: CASSQAQIQQYF. In DNA, the CDR3 is TGTGCCAGCAGCCAAGCTCAGATCCAACAGTACTTC.

This clone was found once. The chain links TRBV30 to TRBJ1-6, with 9 positions matching TRBD1. This CDR3 comprises 17 residues. CDR1 GTSNPN and CDR2 SVGIG come from the germline V gene (reference sequence). The ends lost 3 bases at V and 5 bases at J; junction bases unmatched: 11. The DNA for the CDR3 is TGTGCCTGGAGGCGCGGAGGACAGGGGTTAAATAATTCACCCCTCCACTTT. Translated, it gives CAWRRGGQGLNNSPLHF.

The rearrangement uses TRBV15 and TRBJ1-5; the D gene is possibly TRBD1 (5 bases). Germline CDR1 and CDR2: LNHNV and YYDKDF (reference sequence). Trimming took 3 bases from V and 11 from J, leaving 14 bases between them. The CDR3 consists of 13 residues. CDR3 DNA: TGTGCCACCAGCAGTGAGGGGACTGAGACCCAGCATTTT. This codes for CATSSEGTETQHF.

This chain connects TRBV19 to TRBJ1-3; D is possibly TRBD1 (6 bases). The germline CDR1 and CDR2 sequences are LNHDA and SQIVND (reference sequence). Trimming cost V 3 bases and J 0 bases, with 18 bases left between them. The CDR3 runs to 18 residues. CDR3 amino acids: CASSISPGQLNSGNTIYF. For the CDR3, the DNA is TGTGCCAGTAGTATTTCACCGGGACAACTAAACTCTGGAAACACCATATATTTT.

This sequence joins TRBV7-2 and TRBJ2-7, with D possibly matching TRBD2 (5 bases). The ends were cut back, 6 bases at V and 5 bases at J, with 14 bases in the middle. Germline-derived CDR1 and CDR2 are SGHTA and FQGNSA. CDR3 length: 13 amino acids. The chain's CDR3 is CASRSPSGDEQYF. CDR3 nucleotides: TGTGCCAGCAGGAGCCCCAGCGGAGACGAGCAGTACTTC.

The V and J genes are TRBV9 and TRBJ2-3, with D uncertain. This CDR3 region has 14 residues. Trimming removed 0 bases at V and 4 bases at J, with 9 bases between. Germline loops: CDR1 SGDLS, CDR2 YYNGEE. The CDR3 region has the DNA TGTGCCAGCAGCGTAGCCGGGTCCGCAGATACGCAGTATTTT. Protein product: CASSVAGSADTQYF.

V is TRBV5-1 and J is TRBJ1-4; D is possibly TRBD1 (6 bases). V gave up 4 bases and J gave up 5 bases, with 15 bases separating them. Germline CDR1 SGHRS, CDR2 YFSETQ. This CDR3 has 15 residues. CDR3 residues: CASSQDSYTNEKLFF. For the CDR3, the DNA is TGCGCCAGCAGCCAGGACAGTTATACAAATGAAAAACTGTTTTTT. Together with reference TRBV5-1 and TRBJ1-4, the CDR3 gives the full variable domain: KAGVTQTPRYLIKTRGQQVTLSCSPISGHRSVSWYQQTPGQGLQFLFEYFSETQRNKGNFPGRFSGRQFSNSRSEMNVSTLELGDSALYLCASSQDSYTNEKLFFGSGTQLSVL.

The rearrangement links TRBV7-3 to TRBJ2-5; the match to TRBD2 covers 8 bases. Germline V gene sequence: CDR1 SGHTA, CDR2 FQGTGA. The length of the CDR3 is 13 residues. Trimming removed 5 bases from V and 4 bases from J; junction bases left unmatched: 3. CDR3 bases: TGTGCCAGCAGCCCGGGGGGGATAGAGACCCAGTACTTC. Translated, it gives CASSPGGIETQYF.

This clone appeared a few times. This rearrangement joins TRBV5-1 to TRBJ2-2; no definite D call. CDR1 and CDR2 from the germline V gene are SGHRS and YFSETQ. Trimming pared 0 bases from V and 5 bases from J, leaving 11 bases between. The CDR3 has 15 residues. CDR3 in DNA: TGCGCCAGCAGCTTGGACAGTAGGAATACCGGGGAGCTGTTTTTT. It is translated as CASSLDSRNTGELFF.

The V call is TRBV10-3, the J call TRBJ1-1, with unresolved D. The CDR3 runs 15 residues. Germline V CDR1 and CDR2: ENHRY, SYGVKD. With 0 bases removed from V and 4 bases from J, the gap between germline ends came to 12 bases. CDR3: CAISESIFVSTEAFF. DNA of the CDR3: TGTGCCATCAGTGAGTCGATTTTCGTGAGCACTGAAGCTTTCTTT.